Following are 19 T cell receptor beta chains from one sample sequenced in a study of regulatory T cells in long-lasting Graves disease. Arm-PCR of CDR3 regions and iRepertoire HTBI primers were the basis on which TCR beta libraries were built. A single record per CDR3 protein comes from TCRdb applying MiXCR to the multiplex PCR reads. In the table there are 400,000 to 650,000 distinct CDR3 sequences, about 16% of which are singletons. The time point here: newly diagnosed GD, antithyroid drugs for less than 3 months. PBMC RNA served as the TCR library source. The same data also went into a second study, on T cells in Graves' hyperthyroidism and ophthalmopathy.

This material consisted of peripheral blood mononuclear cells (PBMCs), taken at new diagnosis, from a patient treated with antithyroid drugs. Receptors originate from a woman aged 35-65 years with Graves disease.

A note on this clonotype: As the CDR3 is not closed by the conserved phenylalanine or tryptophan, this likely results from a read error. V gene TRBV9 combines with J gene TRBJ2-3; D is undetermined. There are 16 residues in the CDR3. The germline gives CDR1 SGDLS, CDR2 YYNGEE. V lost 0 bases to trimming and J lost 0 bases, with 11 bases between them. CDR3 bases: TGTGCCAGCAGCGTAGTCGGGTCGACAAGCACAGATACGCAGTATCTT. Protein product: CASSVVGSTSTDTQYL.

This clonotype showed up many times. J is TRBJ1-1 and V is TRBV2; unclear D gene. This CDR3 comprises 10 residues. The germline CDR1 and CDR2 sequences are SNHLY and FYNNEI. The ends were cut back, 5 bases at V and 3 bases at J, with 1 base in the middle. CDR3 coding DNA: TGTGCCAGCAGTCACACTGAAGCTTTCTTT. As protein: CASSHTEAFF. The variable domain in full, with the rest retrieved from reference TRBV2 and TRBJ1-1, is EPEVTQTPSHQVTQMGQEVILRCVPISNHLYFYWYRQILGQKVEFLVSFYNNEISEKSEIFDDQFSVERPDGSNFTLKIRSTKLEDSAMYFCASSHTEAFFGQGTRLTVV.

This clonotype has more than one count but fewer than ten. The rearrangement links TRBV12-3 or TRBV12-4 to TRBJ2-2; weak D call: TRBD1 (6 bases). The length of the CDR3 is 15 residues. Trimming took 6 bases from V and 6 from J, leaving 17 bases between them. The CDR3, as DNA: TGTGCCAGCAGCCCACGGACAGATATTCCCGGGGAGCTGTTTTTT. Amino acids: CASSPRTDIPGELFF.

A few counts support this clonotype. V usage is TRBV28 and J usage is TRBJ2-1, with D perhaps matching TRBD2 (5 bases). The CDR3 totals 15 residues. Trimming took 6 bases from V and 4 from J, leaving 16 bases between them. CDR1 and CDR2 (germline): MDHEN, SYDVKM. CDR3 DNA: TGTGCCAGCAGCATTCACGGGATGGCTTACAATGAGCAGTTCTTC. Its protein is CASSIHGMAYNEQFF.

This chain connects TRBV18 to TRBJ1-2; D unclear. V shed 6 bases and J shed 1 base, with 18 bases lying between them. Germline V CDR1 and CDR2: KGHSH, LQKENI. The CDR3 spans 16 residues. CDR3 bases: TGTGCCAGCTCCCCTTCTTCCGGTTTCGTTAACTATGGCTACACCTTC. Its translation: CASSPSSGFVNYGYTF.

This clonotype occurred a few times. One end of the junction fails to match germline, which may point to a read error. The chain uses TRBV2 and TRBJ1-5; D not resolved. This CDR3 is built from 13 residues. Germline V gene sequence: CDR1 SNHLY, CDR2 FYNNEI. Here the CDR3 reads CAGSEWENQPQHF. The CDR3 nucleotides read TGTGCCGGCAGTGAATGGGAGAATCAGCCCCAGCATTTT.

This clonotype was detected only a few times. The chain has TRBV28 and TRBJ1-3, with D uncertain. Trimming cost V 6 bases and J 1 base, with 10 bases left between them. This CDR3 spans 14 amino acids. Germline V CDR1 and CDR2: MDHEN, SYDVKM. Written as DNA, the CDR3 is TGTGCCAGCAGACGGCGCGGGTCTGGAAACACCATATATTTT. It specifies CASRRRGSGNTIYF.

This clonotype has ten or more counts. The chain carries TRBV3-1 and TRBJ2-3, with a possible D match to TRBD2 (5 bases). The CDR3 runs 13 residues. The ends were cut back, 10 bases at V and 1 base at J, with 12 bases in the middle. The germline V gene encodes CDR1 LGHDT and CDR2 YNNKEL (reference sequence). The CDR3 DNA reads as TGTGCCACTAGCTTCGGCGGCACAGATACGCAGTATTTT. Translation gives CATSFGGTDTQYF.

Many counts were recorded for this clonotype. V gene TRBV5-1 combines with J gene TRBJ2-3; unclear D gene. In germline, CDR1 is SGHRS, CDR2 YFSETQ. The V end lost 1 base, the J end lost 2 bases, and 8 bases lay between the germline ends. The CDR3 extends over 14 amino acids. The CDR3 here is CASSLSKLTDTQYF. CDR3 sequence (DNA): TGCGCCAGCAGCTTGAGTAAGCTCACAGATACGCAGTATTTT. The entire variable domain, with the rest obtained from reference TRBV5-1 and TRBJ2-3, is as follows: KAGVTQTPRYLIKTRGQQVTLSCSPISGHRSVSWYQQTPGQGLQFLFEYFSETQRNKGNFPGRFSGRQFSNSRSEMNVSTLELGDSALYLCASSLSKLTDTQYFGPGTRLTVL.

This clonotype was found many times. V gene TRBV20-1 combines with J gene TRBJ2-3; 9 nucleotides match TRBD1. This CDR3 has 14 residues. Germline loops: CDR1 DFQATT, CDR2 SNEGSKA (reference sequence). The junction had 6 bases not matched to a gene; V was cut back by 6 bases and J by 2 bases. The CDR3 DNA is TGCAGTGCCCTCCGGGACAGGGCCACAGATACGCAGTATTTT. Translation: CSALRDRATDTQYF.

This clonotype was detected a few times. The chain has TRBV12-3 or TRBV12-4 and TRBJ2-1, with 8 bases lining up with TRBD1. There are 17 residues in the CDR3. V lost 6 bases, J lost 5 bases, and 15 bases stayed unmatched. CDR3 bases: TGTGCCAGCAGCTTAACAGTGAGACAGGGGCTCAACAATGAGCAGTTCTTC. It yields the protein CASSLTVRQGLNNEQFF.

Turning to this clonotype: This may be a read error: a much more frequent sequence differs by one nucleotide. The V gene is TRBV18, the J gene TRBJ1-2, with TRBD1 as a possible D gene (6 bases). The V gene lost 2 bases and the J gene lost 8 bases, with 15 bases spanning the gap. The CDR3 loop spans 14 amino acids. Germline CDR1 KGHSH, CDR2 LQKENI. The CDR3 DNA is TGTGCCAGCTCACCAGGGGGCAGCCTGGGAGGCTACACCTTC. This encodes CASSPGGSLGGYTF.

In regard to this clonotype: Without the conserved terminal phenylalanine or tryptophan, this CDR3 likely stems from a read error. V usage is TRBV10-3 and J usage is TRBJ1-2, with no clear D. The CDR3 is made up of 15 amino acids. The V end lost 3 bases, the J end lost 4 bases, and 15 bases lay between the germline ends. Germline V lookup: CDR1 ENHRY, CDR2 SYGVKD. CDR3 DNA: TGTGCCATCAGTGATGAGGAGGGTGAGGGCTATGGCTACACCCTC. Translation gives CAISDEEGEGYGYTL.

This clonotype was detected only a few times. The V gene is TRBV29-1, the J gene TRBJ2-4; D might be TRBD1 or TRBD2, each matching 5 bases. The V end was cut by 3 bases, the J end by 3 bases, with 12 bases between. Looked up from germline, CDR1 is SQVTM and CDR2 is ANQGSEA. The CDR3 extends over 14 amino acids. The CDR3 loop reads CSVDSGPDKNIQYF. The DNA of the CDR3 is TGCAGCGTTGACTCGGGACCGGACAAAAACATTCAGTACTTC.

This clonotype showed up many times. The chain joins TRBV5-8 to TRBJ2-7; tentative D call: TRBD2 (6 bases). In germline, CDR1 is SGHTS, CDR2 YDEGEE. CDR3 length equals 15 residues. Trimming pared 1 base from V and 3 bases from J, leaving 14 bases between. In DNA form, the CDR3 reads TGTGCCAGCAGCTTGACGGGACTGGGGAACTACGAGCAGTACTTC. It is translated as CASSLTGLGNYEQYF.

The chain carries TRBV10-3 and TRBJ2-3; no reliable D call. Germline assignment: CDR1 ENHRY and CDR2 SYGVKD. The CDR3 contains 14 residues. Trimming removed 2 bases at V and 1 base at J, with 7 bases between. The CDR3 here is CAISEERRTDTQYF. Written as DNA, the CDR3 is TGTGCCATCAGTGAGGAGCGCCGCACAGATACGCAGTATTTT.

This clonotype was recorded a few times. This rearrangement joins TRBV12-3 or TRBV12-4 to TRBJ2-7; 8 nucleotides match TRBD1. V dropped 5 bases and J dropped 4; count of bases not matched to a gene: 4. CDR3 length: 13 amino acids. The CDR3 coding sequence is TGTGCCAGCAGTGTCAGACAGGGGTACGAGCAGTACTTC. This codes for CASSVRQGYEQYF.

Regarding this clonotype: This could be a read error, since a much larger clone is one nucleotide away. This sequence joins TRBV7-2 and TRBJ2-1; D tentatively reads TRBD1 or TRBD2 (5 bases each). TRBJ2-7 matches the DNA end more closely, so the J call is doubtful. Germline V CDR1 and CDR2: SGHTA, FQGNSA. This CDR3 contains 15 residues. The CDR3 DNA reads TGTGCCAGCAGCTTACTAGCTTGGGGCTACAATGAGCAGTACTTC. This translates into CASSLLAWGYNEQYF.

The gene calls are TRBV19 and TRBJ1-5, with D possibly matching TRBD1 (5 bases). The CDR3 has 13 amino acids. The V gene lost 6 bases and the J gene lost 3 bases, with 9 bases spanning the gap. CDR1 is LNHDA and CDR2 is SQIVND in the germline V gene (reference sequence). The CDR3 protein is CASRGELNQPQHF. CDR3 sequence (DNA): TGTGCCAGTAGGGGGGAACTCAATCAGCCCCAGCATTTT.